This TCR beta chain was profiled in a study of shared clonotypes between healthy human individuals (dated by TCRdb to 2020 to 2021). Regarding the complete study: The cohort comprised a couple of women and a few men aged 18 to 49 years. For each donor, three plates each were used for CD4 naive and CD4 memory, two plates were used for CD8 naive, and one plate was used for CD8 memory. The study deeply sequenced blood TCR repertoires of five healthy adults to estimate repertoire size and the extent of clonotype sharing between individuals. Different laboratories and diverse techniques were used to prepare libraries and sequence TCR repertoires, to increase sequencing depth and limit assay-specific biases. Each donor's leukapheresis produced roughly between roughly 0.85 and 10 billion PBMCs. Study-wide conclusions, independent of this receptor: Across four donors, approximately 5% of naive CD4, roughly 3.8% of naive CD8, approximately 2.5% of memory CD4, and approximately 0.4% of memory CD8 clonotypes were shared. Pairwise subsampling indicated that sequencing depth was expected to affect the degree of clonotype sharing among donors. Even with the large sequencing depth, rarefaction of the sorted-subset datasets indicated that sequencing was incomplete. Compared with non-shared clonotypes, the clonotypes found in all four sorted-subset donors had higher generation probabilities. Sampling was restricted to blood, and TCR repertoires in tissues likely differ from the TCR repertoires found in blood. Because the study included a small number of donors, the genetic and exposure-history diversity represented was limited. Larger estimated clonotype richness was generally found for naive subsets than for memory subsets.

Using the deep immunoSEQ assay, multiplex PCR amplified TCR CDR3 regions from genomic DNA. Extracted genomic DNA from each cell subset was spread evenly across all wells of several immunoSEQ 96-well plates, with each plate serving as a replicate. For sorted subsets, roughly 190 ng of genomic DNA, equivalent to 25,000 to 35,000 T cell genomes, went into each replicate PCR. The purified libraries were quantified using a Qubit 3.0 fluorometer, sized with a Bioanalyzer 2100, and then quantified again using the KAPA Library Quantification kit. Every immunoSEQ 96-well plate was sequenced on a separate single-read 150-cycle Illumina NextSeq 550 flow cell. The authors processed their data as follows. Because only junctional sequences without quality scores were contained in the immunoSEQ output, filtering matching that applied to full-length reads could not be performed. To assign V/J genes and CDR3, sequences were annotated using PyIR, a Python wrapper for IgBLAST v1.9, with IMGT germline references. Reads were filtered out if the reads had weak V/J assignments (E-value above 1e-6), no CDR3, stop codons, out-of-frame junctions, or ambiguous translated residues. V3J clonotypes were defined by identical inferred V gene, J gene, and CDR3 amino acid sequence. The percentage overlap between two repertoires was calculated by dividing the number of shared unique clonotypes by the size of the smaller repertoire. Richness of each repertoire was evaluated using RTK rarefaction, the Chao1 estimator, and Recon v2.1 estimates of unobserved clonotypes. OLGA was used to compute generation probabilities for all TCRbeta clonotypes that the gDNA method yielded from four donors. TCRdb mirrors the immuneACCESS table, restricted to in-frame sequences. Some clones are absent from its copies; in checked studies, under half trace to an unresolved V gene, and the reason for the others is unknown. V and J calls and clone size follow that table, whereas D and trimming were derived from the DNA. The sample profile shows fewer than 1.8 million clones; 98% of them were found once. The biggest ten clones account for under 0.45% of the sample.

The CDR1 and CDR2 encoded by the germline V gene (reference sequence) are LNHDA and SQIVND. From its cysteine to its phenylalanine, the CDR3 spans 14 amino acids. Only the CDR3 DNA is retained, 42 bases long and in frame from the first base. From V the trimming removes 3 bases and from J it removes 3 bases, while the gene matches leave 4 bases of the junction unaccounted for. A remark on this clone: Which antigen it targets is not known. It has no much larger one-base neighbor in the sample; base qualities were not kept.

Donors were healthy HIV-negative adults with no recently reported acute infections or vaccinations. Every donor was a Caucasian adult living in Nashville, Tennessee, USA. Magnetic negative selection was used to enrich CD4+ T cells, after which naive cells were positively selected on CD45RA and the negative fraction became the memory subset. After blood collection by leukapheresis, PBMCs were isolated using Ficoll-Histopaque density gradient centrifugation and then cryopreserved in the vapor phase of liquid nitrogen. Purity and quantity of every magnetically sorted T cell population were checked by analytical flow cytometry. Genomic DNA was isolated from every sorted fraction and measured by UV absorbance on a Nanodrop 2000c.

The chain uses TRBV19 and TRBJ2-7; 8 bases in the junction line up with TRBD2. This clonotype originated in a man aged 25 to 45 in good health. Sequenced: naive CD4+ T cells sorted from blood. The cell subset or site label of this sample denotes: CD45RA+ positively selected. The CDR3 protein is CASSITGTSYEQYF. The DNA sequence follows: TGTGCCAGTAGTATCACCGGGACTAGCTACGAGCAGTACTTC.